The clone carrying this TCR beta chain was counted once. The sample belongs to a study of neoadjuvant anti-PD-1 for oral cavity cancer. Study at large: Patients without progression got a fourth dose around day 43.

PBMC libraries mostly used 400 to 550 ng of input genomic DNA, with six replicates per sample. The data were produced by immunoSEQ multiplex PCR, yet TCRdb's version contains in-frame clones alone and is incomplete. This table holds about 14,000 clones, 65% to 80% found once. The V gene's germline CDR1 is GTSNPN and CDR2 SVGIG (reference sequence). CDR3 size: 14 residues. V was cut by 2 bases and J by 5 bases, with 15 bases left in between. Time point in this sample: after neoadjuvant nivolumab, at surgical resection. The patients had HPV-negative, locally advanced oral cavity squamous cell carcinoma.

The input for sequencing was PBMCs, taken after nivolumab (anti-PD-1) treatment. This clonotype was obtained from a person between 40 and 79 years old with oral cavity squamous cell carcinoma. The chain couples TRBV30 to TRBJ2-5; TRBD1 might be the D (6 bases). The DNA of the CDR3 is TGTGCCTGGAGTCCACTTGTGCAGGGGGAGACCCAGTACTTC. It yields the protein CAWSPLVQGETQYF.